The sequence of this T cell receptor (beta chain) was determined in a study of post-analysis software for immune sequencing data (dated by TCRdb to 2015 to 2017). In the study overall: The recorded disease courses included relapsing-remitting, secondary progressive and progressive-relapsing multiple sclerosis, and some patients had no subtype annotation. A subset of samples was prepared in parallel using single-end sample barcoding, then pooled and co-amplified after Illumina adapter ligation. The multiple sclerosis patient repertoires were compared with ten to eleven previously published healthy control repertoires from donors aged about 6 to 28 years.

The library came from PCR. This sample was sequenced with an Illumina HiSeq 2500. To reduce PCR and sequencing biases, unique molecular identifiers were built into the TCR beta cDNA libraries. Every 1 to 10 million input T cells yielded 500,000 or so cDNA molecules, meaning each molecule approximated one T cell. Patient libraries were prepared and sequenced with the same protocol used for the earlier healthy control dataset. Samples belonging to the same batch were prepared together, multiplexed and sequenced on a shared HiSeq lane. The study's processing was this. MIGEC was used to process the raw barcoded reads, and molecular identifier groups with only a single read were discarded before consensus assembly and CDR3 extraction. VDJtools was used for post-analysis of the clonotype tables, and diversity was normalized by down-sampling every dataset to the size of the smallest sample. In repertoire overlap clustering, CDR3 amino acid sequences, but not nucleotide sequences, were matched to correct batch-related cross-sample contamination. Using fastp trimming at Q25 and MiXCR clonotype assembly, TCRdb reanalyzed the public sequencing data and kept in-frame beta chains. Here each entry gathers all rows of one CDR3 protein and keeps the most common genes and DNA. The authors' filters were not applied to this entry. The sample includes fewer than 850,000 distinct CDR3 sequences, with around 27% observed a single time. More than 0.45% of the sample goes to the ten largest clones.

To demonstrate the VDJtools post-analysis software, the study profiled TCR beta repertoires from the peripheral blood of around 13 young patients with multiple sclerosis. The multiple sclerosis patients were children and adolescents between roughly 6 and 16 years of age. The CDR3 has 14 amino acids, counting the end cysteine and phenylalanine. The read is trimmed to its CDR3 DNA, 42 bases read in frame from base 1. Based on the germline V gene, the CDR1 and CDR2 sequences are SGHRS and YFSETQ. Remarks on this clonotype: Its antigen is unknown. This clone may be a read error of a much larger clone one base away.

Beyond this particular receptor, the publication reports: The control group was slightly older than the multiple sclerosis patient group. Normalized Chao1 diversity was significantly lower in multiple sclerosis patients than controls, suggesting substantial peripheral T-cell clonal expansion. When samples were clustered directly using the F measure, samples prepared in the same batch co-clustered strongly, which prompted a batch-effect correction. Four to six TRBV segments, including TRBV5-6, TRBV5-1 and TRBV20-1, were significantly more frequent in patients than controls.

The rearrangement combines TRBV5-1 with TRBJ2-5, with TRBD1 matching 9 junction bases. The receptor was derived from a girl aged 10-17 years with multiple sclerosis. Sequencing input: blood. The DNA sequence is TGCGTCAGCAGCTTGTACGGACAGGGGGAGACCCAGTACTTC. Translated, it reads CVSSLYGQGETQYF. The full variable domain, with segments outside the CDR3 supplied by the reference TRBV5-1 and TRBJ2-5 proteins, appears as KAGVTQTPRYLIKTRGQQVTLSCSPISGHRSVSWYQQTPGQGLQFLFEYFSETQRNKGNFPGRFSGRQFSNSRSEMNVSTLELGDSALYLCVSSLYGQGETQYFGPGTRLLVL.